This entry features one T cell receptor (beta chain) sequence. This sample is drawn from a study of technical replicates of blood from a few donors. This CDR3 is 13 amino acids long. CDR1 is SGHDT, CDR2 YYEEEE, per germline. V was clipped by 4 bases and J by 4 bases, with 9 bases between them. Libraries were prepared by immunoSEQ multiplex PCR; TCRdb keeps only in-frame clonotypes and omits some of them. This sample yields tens of thousands of clones, of which approximately 94% are seen a single time; approximately 0.4% belongs to the top ten. The chain combines TRBV5-6 with TRBJ1-5; D perhaps matches TRBD1 (5 bases). The clonotype was recovered from a human donor in good health. Source material: T cells isolated from PBMCs. The CDR3 here is CASSPRQNQPQHF. DNA of the CDR3: TGTGCCAGCAGCCCCCGACAGAATCAGCCCCAGCATTTT. Full variable domain (remainder filled in from reference TRBV5-6 and TRBJ1-5): DAGVTQSPTHLIKTRGQQVTLRCSPKSGHDTVSWYQQALGQGPQFIFQYYEEEERQRGNFPDRFSGHQFPNYSSELNVNALLLGDSALYLCASSPRQNQPQHFGDGTRLSIL.